The T cell receptor beta chain described here comes from a study of T-cell memory formation after mild COVID-19 (dated by TCRdb to the early 2020s). Study-level background: TCR sequence clusters from the two donors were largely donor specific. In a couple of donors, T-cell clones that expanded and contracted after mild COVID-19 were followed by sequencing TCRalpha and TCRbeta repertoires longitudinally. Two young, previously healthy adult volunteers, one female and one male, were included in the cohort.

The reads were generated on an Illumina NovaSeq 6000. TCRalpha and TCRbeta cDNA libraries were constructed by 5'RACE with constant-segment primers, with sample barcodes and unique molecular identifiers being introduced. Trizol reagent was used to extract RNA from every sample. Libraries were amplified in two PCR steps, with a second sample barcode and Illumina TruSeq adapters added in the second step. The libraries were sequenced on an Illumina NovaSeq using 2 x 150 bp paired-end reads. The published analysis was carried out like this. The reads were demultiplexed and collapsed into UMI-guided consensus sequences using migec v1.2.7. Using mixcr v2.1.11, UMI consensuses were aligned to TRA and TRB V and J templates and then assembled into clonotypes. A clonotype was counted as expanded or contracted only if both edgeR and NoisET called the change significant, with noise models trained on biological replicates. edgeR calls used a false discovery rate-adjusted p below 0.01 and a log2 fold-change threshold of 1. As an exploratory analysis of dynamics, PCA with hierarchical clustering was applied to max-normalized trajectories of the 1000 most abundant clonotypes. The CD4 or CD8 phenotype of responding clones was assigned using the separately sequenced CD4+ and CD8+ repertoires. Starting from the raw public reads, TCRdb applied fastp trimming at Q25, assembled clones with MiXCR and retained in-frame beta chains. Every distinct CDR3 protein forms one entry, paired with its most common genes and DNA. Here the V and J calls rest on TCRdb's processing, not on the authors' analysis. This sample comprises about 290,000 distinct CDR3 sequences, less than 20% of them detected only once. 22% of the sample comes from the top ten.

Taken from cysteine to phenylalanine, the CDR3 has 15 residues. CDR3 DNA is the only sequence kept; it has 45 bases, read in frame from the first base. CDR1 SGHRS and CDR2 YFSETQ were looked up in the germline V gene. V loses 4 bases of germline sequence and J loses 6 bases, and the interval between the two ends is 17 bases. Results and caveats for the whole study, not just this receptor: Contracting CD4+ clones appeared mostly in the CM and EM memory subsets, whereas CD8+ clones were enriched in EMRA. Some responding clones were found in pre-infection memory, which suggests that pre-existing cross-reactive memory T cells took part in the SARS-CoV-2 response. SARS-CoV-2 specificity of the second-wave clones peaking on day 37 was not confirmed. Only two mild cases were covered in the study, and larger cohorts including severe cases with pre-infection samples were considered necessary. Balanced CD4/CD8 phenotypes were observed for clones contracting from day 15 to 85, whereas a bias towards CD4+ was observed for a second wave of clones expanding from day 15 to 37.

As to this clonotype: There is no known antigen for this receptor. The sample holds no much larger clone one base away, and base qualities are not on file.

PBMCs were isolated by Ficoll-Paque density gradient centrifugation. The sample consisted of PBMCs or a T cell subset sorted from them (not recorded which). In this chain, TRBV5-1 is recombined with TRBJ1-5; the D gene is perhaps TRBD1, from 5 matching bases. This receptor was taken from a man aged 18-30 years who had mild COVID-19 (a few samples of this study predate the infection). The sample titles of this study are shuffled in the database, so cell type and time point are left out; the donor was told from shared clones. The CDR3 has the sequence CASSPGAREGQPQHF. Read as DNA, the sequence is TGCGCCAGCAGCCCTGGAGCCAGGGAAGGTCAGCCCCAGCATTTT.